These 9 T cell receptor beta chains originate from one sample sequenced in a study of T cell repertoires in cytomegalovirus infection. Each CDR3 protein gets one entry after TCRdb re-called the reads with MiXCR. Counted here are hundreds of thousands of distinct CDR3 sequences, roughly 31% occurring once; the ten biggest clones make up roughly 13%. No antigen has been identified for these receptors. The sequencing used cultured CD8+ T cells from PBMCs, collected from culture after CMV antigen stimulation. Every receptor here comes from a human donor in good health (CMV status not recorded). Some clones in this sample may be carry-over from other donors' samples.

This clonotype was seen a handful of times. The chain recombines TRBV19 with TRBJ1-5; D unclear. There are 13 residues in the CDR3. Trimming stripped 3 bases from V and 9 bases from J, with 12 bases between. CDR1 is LNHDA, CDR2 SQIVND, per germline (reference sequence). CDR3 protein: CASSITGIGPQHF. DNA of the CDR3: TGTGCCAGTAGTATCACTGGGATCGGGCCCCAGCATTTT.

This clonotype came up a few times. This rearrangement joins TRBV6-2 or TRBV6-3 to TRBJ2-7; unclear D gene. Between the trimmed V and J ends, which lost 2 bases and 6 bases, there was a span of 8 bases. CDR3 length: 12 amino acids. Germline V gives CDR1 MNHEY, CDR2 SVGEGT. DNA of the CDR3: TGTGCCAGCAGTTACCGGGTGGGCGAGCAGTACGTC. Residues: CASSYRVGEQYV.

Here the CDR3 DNA reads TGTGCCAGCACTCTTACCGGGACAGGCCTCCGAGAGACCCAGTACTTC. It encodes CASTLTGTGLRETQYF. The chain uses TRBV6-6 and TRBJ2-5; 8 positions match TRBD1. The J segment lost 4 bases and the V segment lost 7 bases, leaving 14 bases of the junction unmatched. Germline values: CDR1 MNHNY, CDR2 SVGAGI (reference sequence). This CDR3 region has 16 residues.

V and J are TRBV27 and TRBJ2-1; D unclear. With 8 bases removed from V and 8 bases from J, the gap between germline ends came to 4 bases. CDR1 and CDR2 (germline): MNHEY, SMNVEV (reference sequence). The CDR3 runs 9 residues. The CDR3 sequence: CASGDEQFF. In DNA form, the CDR3 reads TGTGCCAGCGGGGATGAGCAGTTCTTC.

For this clonotype: An end of the junction differs from the germline gene, which may be a read error. This sequence joins TRBV6-6 and TRBJ2-7; D uncertain. The CDR3 covers 14 residues. The germline CDR1 and CDR2 sequences are MNHNY and SVGAGI (reference sequence). CDR3 residues: CVSSYQGPTYEQYF. CDR3 nucleotide sequence: TGTGTCAGCAGTTACCAAGGACCAACCTACGAGCAGTACTTC.

The CDR3 DNA reads as TGTGCCAGCAGTTACAGAGCCGGGACAGGGCCCTACGAGCAGTACGTC. This sequence encodes CASSYRAGTGPYEQYV. J is TRBJ2-7 and V is TRBV6-2 or TRBV6-3; 9 bases are shared with TRBD1. V was clipped by 2 bases and J by 2 bases; unmatched bases: 7. The germline V gene has CDR1 MNHEY and CDR2 SVGEGT. This CDR3 is built from 16 residues.

This clonotype was seen a handful of times. V usage is TRBV6-5 and J usage is TRBJ2-5, with a tentative D call TRBD1 (6 bases). The germline V gene encodes CDR1 MNHEY and CDR2 SVGAGI. CDR3 length: 15 amino acids. V was cut by 0 bases and J by 4 bases, with 12 bases left in between. The CDR3: CASSYSTTGGETQYF. In DNA form, the CDR3 reads TGTGCCAGCAGTTACTCGACGACAGGTGGAGAGACCCAGTACTTC.

V usage is TRBV13 and J usage is TRBJ2-1; 11 bases are a match to TRBD1. Per germline, CDR1 PRHDT and CDR2 FYEKMQ (reference sequence). V was pared by 3 bases and J by 3 bases, with 4 bases of the junction left unmatched. The CDR3 has 16 residues. CDR3 bases: TGTGCCAGCAGCTTGCGGACAGGGGGCTTCTACAATGAGCAGTTCTTC. Protein: CASSLRTGGFYNEQFF. Supplemented by reference TRBV13 and TRBJ2-1, the full variable domain reads AAGVIQSPRHLIKEKRETATLKCYPIPRHDTVYWYQQGPGQDPQFLISFYEKMQSDKGSIPDRFSAQQFSDYHSELNMSSLELGDSALYFCASSLRTGGFYNEQFFGPGTRLTVL.

This clonotype was recorded a few times. The chain has TRBV12-3 or TRBV12-4 and TRBJ2-7, with 8 bases matching TRBD1. The CDR3 covers 15 residues. V was clipped by 1 base and J by 3 bases; unmatched bases: 5. CDR3 sequence (DNA): TGTGCCAGCAGTTTAGGTGGCAGGGGGCTCTACGAGCAGTACGTC. This translates into CASSLGGRGLYEQYV.